The TCR beta chain described here comes from a study of T-cell memory formation after mild COVID-19. Study in general: TCR clusters mostly belonged to single donors.

Germline V gives CDR1 DFQATT, CDR2 SNEGSKA (reference sequence). V shed 0 bases and J shed 1 base, with 19 bases lying between them. The CDR3 spans 19 residues. This clonotype was seen many times. Its cognate antigen is unknown. Study observations and caveats: Clones which contracted sat mainly in CM and EM if CD4+, and in EMRA if CD8+. Researchers found some responding clones in pre-infection memory, a sign that cross-reactive memory joined.

One entry per CDR3 protein, called by TCRdb with MiXCR from the 5' RACE reads. The sample lists roughly 300,000 distinct CDR3 sequences; 7% to 10% were seen once. The sequenced sample was PBMCs or a T cell subset sorted from them (not recorded which). The genes are TRBV20-1 and TRBJ1-6; no reliable D call. This receptor was obtained from a man between 18 and 29 years old who had mild COVID-19 (a few samples of this study predate the infection). Cell type and time point are not known. CDR3 sequence (DNA): TGCAGTGCTAGAGATTCCGCGATGGTCCCGGGGTCCTATAATTCACCCCTCCACTTT. This encodes CSARDSAMVPGSYNSPLHF.